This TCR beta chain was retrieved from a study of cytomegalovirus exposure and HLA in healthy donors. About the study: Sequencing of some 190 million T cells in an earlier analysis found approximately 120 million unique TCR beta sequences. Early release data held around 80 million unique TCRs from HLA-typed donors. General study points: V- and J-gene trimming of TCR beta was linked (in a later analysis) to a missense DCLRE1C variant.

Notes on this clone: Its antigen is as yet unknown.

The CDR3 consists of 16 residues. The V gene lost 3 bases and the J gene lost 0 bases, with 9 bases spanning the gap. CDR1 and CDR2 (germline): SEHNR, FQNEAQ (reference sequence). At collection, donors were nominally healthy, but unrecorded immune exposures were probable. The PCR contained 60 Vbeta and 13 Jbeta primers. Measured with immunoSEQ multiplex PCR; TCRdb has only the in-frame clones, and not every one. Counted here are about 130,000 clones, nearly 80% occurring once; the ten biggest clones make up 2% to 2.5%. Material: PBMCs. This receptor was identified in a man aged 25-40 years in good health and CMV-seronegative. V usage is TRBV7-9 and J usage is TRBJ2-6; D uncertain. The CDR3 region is CASSLMRGSGANVLTF. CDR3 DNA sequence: TGTGCCAGCAGCTTGATGAGAGGCTCTGGGGCCAACGTCCTGACTTTC.